This T cell receptor (beta chain) was observed in a study of identical twins. Study findings and constraints: Fewer insertions were carried by abundant cord blood beta clonotypes, but none was seen in memory repertoires. Out-of-frame beta chain sequences displayed weaker excess sharing between twins.

Every donor was a healthy Caucasian. In the case of this clonotype: The target antigen is unknown.

Germline loops: CDR1 KGHDR, CDR2 SFDVKD. CDR3 length: 11 amino acids. Between the trimmed V and J ends, which lost 1 base and 4 bases, there was a span of 0 bases. One entry per CDR3 protein results from TCRdb running MiXCR on the 5' RACE reads. The sample shows 400,000 to 600,000 distinct CDR3 sequences, 20% to 25% of them seen only once. This sample was shared with a second study, whose subject was yellow fever vaccine responses in identical twins. As that study records: Twins reportedly had a vaccine T cell response that seemed partly convergent, partly personalized.

The chain combines TRBV24-1 with TRBJ2-5; D call uncertain. The sequenced sample consisted of CD4+ T cells sorted from blood. The clonotype originates from a woman between 18 and 29 years old in good health. As DNA, the CDR3 is TGTGCCACCAGTGATTTAGAGACCCAGTACTTC. The encoded protein is CATSDLETQYF.